This T cell receptor beta chain was observed in a study of CD8+ T cells in alopecia areata. Extracted RNA was reverse transcribed, and the resulting cDNA served as sequencing template. Data came from immunoSEQ multiplex PCR; TCRdb stores just in-frame clones and leaves some out. There are 180,000 or so clones in the sample; 63% occur only once, and more than 1.5% lies in the top ten. Punch biopsies of lesional scalp, plus peripheral blood, were taken from alopecia areata patients. CDR3 length equals 14 residues. The J segment lost 7 bases and the V segment lost 5 bases, leaving 7 bases of the junction unmatched. Germline assignment: CDR1 SEHNR and CDR2 FQNEAQ (reference sequence). This clone turned up a few times.

Sequenced here: CD4+ T cells sorted from blood, sampled at week 0. The chain couples TRBV7-9 to TRBJ2-1, with 8 bases that match TRBD2. The receptor was derived from a human donor with alopecia areata. The CDR3 DNA reads as TGTGCCAGCAGCCCGCTCGGGGGGGGTAATGAGCAGTTCTTC. It is translated as CASSPLGGGNEQFF.